These T cell receptor beta chains were read from a single sample in a study of blood T cell repertoires in COVID-19. The protocol was immunoSEQ multiplex PCR, while the TCRdb copy is restricted to in-frame clones and leaves out a portion. This sample carries approximately 440,000 clones, more than 70% of them seen once, and the ten largest clones take approximately 12%. Source material: peripheral blood. These receptors were collected from a woman in her 50s with COVID-19, enrolled during active disease. CDR3s include the opening cysteine and the closing phenylalanine or tryptophan. Each record gives: clone size, V gene, D gene, J gene, CDR3 DNA, CDR3 protein. The D gene is left open where the match is weak. Clone size appears in some rows only: once, few, many, or a class for an expanded clone.

clone_size: NA
v_call: TRBV20-1
d_call: NA
j_call: TRBJ2-5
cdr3_nt: TGCAGTGCTAGTCGAGCGGAAGAGACCCAGTACTTC
cdr3_aa: CSASRAEETQYF

clone_size: few
v_call: TRBV7-2
d_call: NA
j_call: TRBJ1-5
cdr3_nt: TGTGCCAGCAGCCGCCGACAGGTTAATCAGCCCCAGCATTTT
cdr3_aa: CASSRRQVNQPQHF

clone_size: once
v_call: TRBV19
d_call: TRBD1
j_call: TRBJ1-4
cdr3_nt: TGTGCCACCCGGACAGGGGGCGCTGGAAATCTCGGTGAAAAACTGTTTTTT
cdr3_aa: CATRTGGAGNLGEKLFF

clone_size: NA
v_call: TRBV6-5
d_call: TRBD1
j_call: TRBJ2-2
cdr3_nt: TGTGCCAGCAGTAACAGGGGTGCCGGGGAGCTGTTTTTT
cdr3_aa: CASSNRGAGELFF

clone_size: NA
v_call: TRBV19
d_call: NA
j_call: TRBJ1-6
cdr3_nt: TGTGCCAGTAGTATTCAGGGTACAGTGAGGAATTCACCCCTCCACTTT
cdr3_aa: CASSIQGTVRNSPLHF

clone_size: NA
v_call: TRBV3-1/TRBV3-2
d_call: NA
j_call: TRBJ1-5
cdr3_nt: TGTGCCAGCAGCCAAGAAGCAGGGTGGGAATCGCCCCAGCATTTT
cdr3_aa: CASSQEAGWESPQHF

clone_size: NA
v_call: TRBV5-3
d_call: NA
j_call: TRBJ2-3
cdr3_nt: TGTGCCAGAAGTTACCGAGCTACAGATACGCAGTATTTT
cdr3_aa: CARSYRATDTQYF

clone_size: NA
v_call: TRBV5-4
d_call: NA
j_call: TRBJ1-1
cdr3_nt: TGTGCCAGCAGCCCTGACACAGGGATAGTGAACACTGAAGCTTTCTTT
cdr3_aa: CASSPDTGIVNTEAFF

clone_size: NA
v_call: TRBV4-1
d_call: TRBD2
j_call: TRBJ2-4
cdr3_nt: TGCGCCAGCAGCCAGTCCGGGGGGGCGGTCAAAAACATTCAGTACTTC
cdr3_aa: CASSQSGGAVKNIQYF

clone_size: NA
v_call: TRBV7-2
d_call: TRBD2
j_call: TRBJ2-4
cdr3_nt: TGTGCCAGCAGCCCCGCGGGGGGGCGATACATTCAGTACTTC
cdr3_aa: CASSPAGGRYIQYF

clone_size: NA
v_call: TRBV24-1
d_call: NA
j_call: TRBJ2-1
cdr3_nt: TGTGCCACCAGTGATAGAGGAGGGAATGAGCAGTTCTTC
cdr3_aa: CATSDRGGNEQFF

clone_size: NA
v_call: TRBV7-9
d_call: NA
j_call: TRBJ1-1
cdr3_nt: TGTGCCAGCAGCCACCTACTACAGAACACTGAAGCTTTCTTT
cdr3_aa: CASSHLLQNTEAFF

clone_size: NA
v_call: TRBV30
d_call: NA
j_call: TRBJ1-4
cdr3_nt: TGTGCCTGGACGCCAGGTGACGTTGAAAAACTGTTTTTT
cdr3_aa: CAWTPGDVEKLFF

clone_size: few
v_call: TRBV24-1
d_call: NA
j_call: TRBJ2-7
cdr3_nt: TGTGCCACCAGTGATTTGACACCGTCCTCTGCCTACGAGCAGTACTTC
cdr3_aa: CATSDLTPSSAYEQYF

clone_size: NA
v_call: TRBV29-1
d_call: NA
j_call: TRBJ1-2
cdr3_nt: TGCAGCGTCCCTTCAACCGACAGCCAGAACTATGGCTACACCTTC
cdr3_aa: CSVPSTDSQNYGYTF

clone_size: once
v_call: TRBV1
d_call: NA
j_call: TRBJ2-5
cdr3_nt: TGCACCAGCAGCCAAGCTTTGTACCAAGAGACCCAGTACTTC
cdr3_aa: CTSSQALYQETQYF

clone_size: NA
v_call: TRBV30
d_call: NA
j_call: TRBJ1-6
cdr3_nt: TGTGCCTGGAGTCCAACTCATAATTCACCCCTCCACTTT
cdr3_aa: CAWSPTHNSPLHF

clone_size: NA
v_call: TRBV9
d_call: NA
j_call: TRBJ2-1
cdr3_nt: TGTGCCAGCAGCGTTGGAGCCTACAATGAGCAGTTCTTC
cdr3_aa: CASSVGAYNEQFF

clone_size: NA
v_call: TRBV15
d_call: NA
j_call: TRBJ2-3
cdr3_nt: TGTGCCACCAGGGTTAGGGCGGGGAATACGCAGTATTTT
cdr3_aa: CATRVRAGNTQYF

clone_size: NA
v_call: TRBV18
d_call: NA
j_call: TRBJ1-2
cdr3_nt: TGTGCCAGCTCACTAGAGGGCGATACCTACTATGGCTACACCTTC
cdr3_aa: CASSLEGDTYYGYTF

clone_size: NA
v_call: TRBV4-2
d_call: NA
j_call: TRBJ1-1
cdr3_nt: TGTGCCAGCAGCCAAGATGGGGCAAGCGACCGGAACACTGAAGCTTTCTTT
cdr3_aa: CASSQDGASDRNTEAFF

clone_size: NA
v_call: TRBV4-2
d_call: TRBD2
j_call: TRBJ2-7
cdr3_nt: TGTGCCAGCAGCCAACCGGGACTAGCGGGATACGAGCAGTACTTC
cdr3_aa: CASSQPGLAGYEQYF

clone_size: NA
v_call: TRBV19
d_call: NA
j_call: TRBJ1-2
cdr3_nt: TGTGCCAGTATCCGTGTCGGCCAGCGTCTTGGCTACACCTTC
cdr3_aa: CASIRVGQRLGYTF

clone_size: NA
v_call: TRBV27
d_call: NA
j_call: TRBJ1-1
cdr3_nt: TGTGCCAGCAGTTTATCCTTTTCGAACACTGAAGCTTTCTTT
cdr3_aa: CASSLSFSNTEAFF

clone_size: NA
v_call: TRBV29-1
d_call: TRBD1
j_call: TRBJ1-1
cdr3_nt: TGCAGCGTTGGAAAGACAGGGACTGAAGCTTTCTTT
cdr3_aa: CSVGKTGTEAFF

clone_size: NA
v_call: TRBV7-3
d_call: NA
j_call: TRBJ1-1
cdr3_nt: TGTGCCAGCAGCTTAAACAGGAACACTGAAGCTTTCTTT
cdr3_aa: CASSLNRNTEAFF

clone_size: NA
v_call: TRBV2
d_call: NA
j_call: TRBJ1-5
cdr3_nt: TGTGCCAGCACCCTGGACAGCCCTTATAGCAATCAGCCCCAGCATTTT
cdr3_aa: CASTLDSPYSNQPQHF

clone_size: NA
v_call: TRBV30
d_call: NA
j_call: TRBJ1-2
cdr3_nt: TGTGCCTGTAAAAGGGGGGGCTATGGCTACACCTTC
cdr3_aa: CACKRGGYGYTF

clone_size: NA
v_call: TRBV9
d_call: NA
j_call: TRBJ2-1
cdr3_nt: TGTGCCAGCAGCGTAGGCCCCGGCTCCTACAATGAGCAGTTCTTC
cdr3_aa: CASSVGPGSYNEQFF

clone_size: NA
v_call: TRBV9
d_call: NA
j_call: TRBJ1-4
cdr3_nt: TGTGCCAGCAGCCCCAGAGGGGACCGGGGGCTGTTTTTT
cdr3_aa: CASSPRGDRGLFF

clone_size: once
v_call: TRBV5-6
d_call: NA
j_call: TRBJ2-7
cdr3_nt: TGTGCCAGCAGCTTGTTACAGACCGTGCAGTACTTC
cdr3_aa: CASSLLQTVQYF

clone_size: once
v_call: TRBV3-1/TRBV3-2
d_call: NA
j_call: TRBJ2-7
cdr3_nt: TGTGCCAGCAGCCAAGATGGGCCGGTGTCCTACGAGCAGTACTTC
cdr3_aa: CASSQDGPVSYEQYF

clone_size: NA
v_call: TRBV9
d_call: TRBD1
j_call: TRBJ1-1
cdr3_nt: TGTGCCAGCAGCGTATCACCGGGACAGGGGGCGGGAGCTTTCTTT
cdr3_aa: CASSVSPGQGAGAFF

clone_size: NA
v_call: TRBV6-4
d_call: TRBD1
j_call: TRBJ1-2
cdr3_nt: TGTGCCAGCAGTGACTCCGGGACAGGGAATGGCTACACCTTC
cdr3_aa: CASSDSGTGNGYTF

clone_size: NA
v_call: TRBV2
d_call: NA
j_call: TRBJ1-5
cdr3_nt: TGTGCCAGCAGGGGCCCCGGTCAGCCCCAGCATTTT
cdr3_aa: CASRGPGQPQHF

clone_size: NA
v_call: TRBV7-9
d_call: TRBD1
j_call: TRBJ1-1
cdr3_nt: TGTGCCAGCAGTCCTCCGACAGGGGGTGGCACTGAAGCTTTCTTT
cdr3_aa: CASSPPTGGGTEAFF

clone_size: NA
v_call: TRBV2
d_call: TRBD1
j_call: TRBJ1-1
cdr3_nt: TGTGCCAGCAGTGACATTGGGACAGGGGAACACACTGAAGCTTTCTTT
cdr3_aa: CASSDIGTGEHTEAFF

clone_size: once
v_call: TRBV4-1
d_call: NA
j_call: TRBJ1-5
cdr3_nt: TGCGCCAGCAGCCAAGGTCTCGAGCGGCCCCAGCATTTT
cdr3_aa: CASSQGLERPQHF

clone_size: NA
v_call: TRBV12-3/TRBV12-4
d_call: NA
j_call: TRBJ2-1
cdr3_nt: TGTGCCAGCAGTTTAGACAGGGCCGATGAGCAGTTCTTC
cdr3_aa: CASSLDRADEQFF

clone_size: NA
v_call: TRBV21-1
d_call: NA
j_call: TRBJ2-2
cdr3_nt: TGTGCCACCATCCCCGCAGGGCCCACCGGGGAGCTGTTTTTT
cdr3_aa: CATIPAGPTGELFF

clone_size: NA
v_call: TRBV5-8
d_call: NA
j_call: TRBJ1-1
cdr3_nt: TGTGCCAGCAGCCTTTACCGTGGGGAGGTGACGGGCGGCACTGAAGCTTTCTTT
cdr3_aa: CASSLYRGEVTGGTEAFF

clone_size: NA
v_call: TRBV9
d_call: TRBD2
j_call: TRBJ2-3
cdr3_nt: TGTGCCAGCAGCGTCCTGCAAGCGGGGGGGTTGACAGATACGCAGTATTTT
cdr3_aa: CASSVLQAGGLTDTQYF

clone_size: NA
v_call: TRBV16
d_call: NA
j_call: TRBJ1-1
cdr3_nt: TGTGCCAGCAGCCAATCGGAGGGAGGCACTGAAGCTTTCTTT
cdr3_aa: CASSQSEGGTEAFF

clone_size: NA
v_call: TRBV27
d_call: TRBD1
j_call: TRBJ1-2
cdr3_nt: TGTGCCAGCAGTTTATCCCGGACAGGTCGGGATGGCTACACCTTC
cdr3_aa: CASSLSRTGRDGYTF

clone_size: few
v_call: TRBV18
d_call: NA
j_call: TRBJ1-5
cdr3_nt: TGTGCCAGCTCACCGGGCCGTAATCAGCCCCAGCATTTT
cdr3_aa: CASSPGRNQPQHF

clone_size: NA
v_call: TRBV19
d_call: TRBD1
j_call: TRBJ1-2
cdr3_nt: TGTGCCAGTAGTATAGTCCAAGGGACAGGCCTCAAAGGCTACACCTTC
cdr3_aa: CASSIVQGTGLKGYTF

clone_size: NA
v_call: TRBV7-8
d_call: TRBD1
j_call: TRBJ2-7
cdr3_nt: TGTGCCAGCAGCCCGGGACAGGGGAGCTCCTACGAGCAGTACTTC
cdr3_aa: CASSPGQGSSYEQYF

clone_size: NA
v_call: TRBV28
d_call: TRBD2
j_call: TRBJ2-7
cdr3_nt: TGTGCCAGCAGTTTATGGGCGGGGGGGCGGAGCGAGCAGTACTTC
cdr3_aa: CASSLWAGGRSEQYF

clone_size: NA
v_call: TRBV9
d_call: NA
j_call: TRBJ2-2
cdr3_nt: TGTGCCAGCACAAGATCTACCGGGACTGACACCGGGGAGCTGTTTTTT
cdr3_aa: CASTRSTGTDTGELFF

clone_size: NA
v_call: TRBV6-1
d_call: TRBD2
j_call: TRBJ2-3
cdr3_nt: TGTGCCAGCAGTGCCGAACCGGGACTAGCGGCAGATACGCAGTATTTT
cdr3_aa: CASSAEPGLAADTQYF